This TCR beta chain is drawn from a study of CD8 T cells in ankylosing spondylitis. Germline CDR1 and CDR2: DFQATT and SNEGSKA (reference sequence). The CDR3 spans 15 residues. Unmatched junction bases numbered 7, after V lost 2 bases and J lost 1 base. Points on this clonotype: Antigen: not known.

General study findings and limits: Apparently characteristic of ankylosing spondylitis blood was a TCR beta motif (roughly eight highly homologous variants). In reactive arthritis synovial fluid and blood, some motif variants had been reported before.

MiXCR, applied by TCRdb to the 5' RACE reads, yields one record per CDR3 protein. Of about 800,000 distinct CDR3 sequences in the sample, approximately 10% were seen once. The sequencing sample was made of blood, either unsorted or a sorted T cell fraction (not recorded which). The V call is TRBV20-1, the J call TRBJ2-5; 7 nucleotides agree with TRBD1. This clonotype was sampled from a male donor with ankylosing spondylitis. Here the CDR3 reads CSARTLGTVQETQYF. The CDR3 DNA reads as TGCAGTGCTAGAACCCTAGGGACAGTCCAAGAGACCCAGTACTTC.